The 20 T cell receptor beta chains given below trace back to one sample, sequenced in a study of cytomegalovirus exposure and HLA in healthy donors (dated by TCRdb to 2016 to 2017). The library was obtained by the immunoSEQ multiplex PCR assay. For the multiplex PCR, a mixture combining 60 forward primers for TCR Vbeta segments and 13 reverse primers for TCR Jbeta segments was used. TCRdb retrieved this table from immuneACCESS and kept in-frame rearrangements only. Not all clones are present; in checked studies, unresolved V genes account for under half, and no reason is known for the remainder. The sample data list 150,000 to 200,000 clones, and approximately 80% of these were observed just once. The leading ten clones occupy under 6% of the sample. Material for sequencing was PBMCs. Receptors were obtained from a woman between 45 and 65 years old in good health and CMV-seropositive.

V gene TRBV28 combines with J gene TRBJ1-5; D remains ambiguous. The CDR3 loop spans 12 amino acids. Between the trimmed V and J ends, which lost 10 bases and 4 bases, there was a span of 11 bases. Per the germline V gene, CDR1 is MDHEN and CDR2 is SYDVKM. This CDR3 is CATQDWNQPQHF. CDR3 DNA: TGTGCCACCCAGGATTGGAATCAGCCCCAGCATTTT.

As regards this clone: An end of the junction does not agree with germline; a read error may underlie this. This chain connects TRBV7-9 to TRBJ2-7; the D gene is possibly TRBD2 (6 bases). Per the germline V gene, CDR1 is SEHNR and CDR2 is FQNEAQ (reference sequence). This CDR3 has 16 amino acids. The CDR3 sequence is CSSSHTGTEDSYEQYF. The DNA of the CDR3 is TGTTCCAGCAGCCACACCGGGACTGAGGACTCCTACGAGCAGTACTTC.

The CDR3 region has the DNA TGTGCCGCAGAATGGGGAAACACCATATATTTT. Protein: CAAEWGNTIYF. The rearrangement uses TRBV10-3 and TRBJ1-3, with no clear D. Trimming cost V 11 bases and J 4 bases, with 9 bases left between them. Germline CDR1 reads ENHRY; CDR2 reads SYGVKD. The CDR3 has 11 amino acids.

The chain carries TRBV5-1 and TRBJ1-1; 7 nucleotides match TRBD1. V was clipped by 6 bases and J by 5 bases; unmatched bases: 16. Germline CDR1 is SGHRS and CDR2 is YFSETQ. This CDR3 has 16 residues. CDR3 in amino acids: CASTNPSGQHRTEAFF. Here the CDR3 DNA reads TGCGCCAGCACAAACCCGTCGGGACAGCATCGGACTGAAGCTTTCTTT.

The CDR3 region has the DNA TGTGCCAGCAGCCCCCAGACAGGGAACACTGAAGCTTTCTTT. This sequence encodes CASSPQTGNTEAFF. The chain is built from TRBV9 and TRBJ1-1; D may be TRBD1 (6 bases). Trimming took 4 bases from V and 1 from J, leaving 11 bases between them. The CDR3 has 14 residues. Germline lookup yields CDR1 SGDLS and CDR2 YYNGEE.

This clone was seen once. This chain uses TRBV29-1 with TRBJ1-2; TRBD1 might be the D (6 bases). The CDR3 is 14 amino acids. Trimming pared 7 bases from V and 6 bases from J, leaving 21 bases between. Germline loops: CDR1 SQVTM, CDR2 ANQGSEA. CDR3 nucleotide sequence: TGCAGCGGACGTGTGGCAGGGGTAATTGATGGCTACACCTTC. Residues: CSGRVAGVIDGYTF.

The chain uses TRBV21-1 and TRBJ2-1; TRBD2 was called by the table and not checked on the DNA. TRBV21-1 is a recognized pseudogene. The CDR3 is 14 amino acids. For the CDR3, the DNA is TGTGCCAGCAGCTTGAGCCGACGGGACAATGAGCAGTTCTTC. Translating it yields CASSLSRRDNEQFF.

The rearrangement joins TRBV19 to TRBJ1-2; D remains ambiguous. The V gene lost 0 bases and the J gene lost 0 bases, with 8 bases spanning the gap. The CDR3 has 15 amino acids. Germline V CDR1 and CDR2: LNHDA, SQIVND (reference sequence). This CDR3 reads CASSIDRGANYGYTF. CDR3 nucleotide sequence: TGTGCCAGTAGTATAGATCGGGGAGCTAACTATGGCTACACCTTC.

The chain is built from TRBV9 and TRBJ1-4; 9 bases are shared with TRBD1. V lost 3 bases and J lost 8; bases outside the gene matches: 8. The CDR3 contains 15 residues. The germline V gene encodes CDR1 SGDLS and CDR2 YYNGEE. The CDR3 DNA sequence: TGTGCCAGCAGCGCGGAGACAGGGGGGGTCGAAAAACTGTTTTTT. This gives the protein CASSAETGGVEKLFF. The whole variable domain, remainder taken from reference TRBV9 and TRBJ1-4, is DSGVTQTPKHLITATGQRVTLRCSPRSGDLSVYWYQQSLDQGLQFLIQYYNGEERAKGNILERFSAQQFPDLHSELNLSSLELGDSALYFCASSAETGGVEKLFFGSGTQLSVL.

As to this clone: Mismatch with germline at one junction end may stem from a read error. The chain carries TRBV7-3 and TRBJ1-2, with 7 bases fitting TRBD1. The CDR3 has 17 residues. In germline, CDR1 is SGHTA, CDR2 FQGTGA. CDR3 region: CSSSLGVPEGATYGYTF. For the CDR3, the DNA is TGTTCCAGCAGCTTAGGAGTCCCGGAGGGGGCGACGTATGGCTACACCTTC.

This clone was observed a few times. The rearrangement uses TRBV4-1 and TRBJ1-2; TRBD1 is a possible D gene (5 bases). The CDR3 is made up of 16 amino acids. V was cut by 3 bases and J by 4 bases, with 18 bases left in between. Germline-derived CDR1 and CDR2 are MGHRA and YSYEKL. CDR3 sequence: CASSQGTRGGVYGYTF. CDR3 DNA sequence: TGCGCCAGCAGCCAGGGCACGCGGGGGGGAGTCTATGGCTACACCTTC.

The chain is built from TRBV4-3 and TRBJ1-4; 8 bases match TRBD1. Germline trimming cut 4 bases from V and 8 bases from J; bases unmatched to any gene: 6. The CDR3 runs 14 residues. Germline CDR1 LGHNA, CDR2 YSLEER. CDR3 region: CASSLRTGTEKLFF. Here the CDR3 DNA reads TGCGCCAGCAGCCTCCGGACAGGGACAGAAAAACTGTTTTTT.

This rearrangement joins TRBV2 to TRBJ2-5; D unresolved. The end of the DNA aligns better with TRBJ2-7, so the J call may be wrong. This CDR3 has 15 residues. Germline values: CDR1 SNHLY, CDR2 FYNNEI. CDR3 region: CASSESAESSYEQYF. Written as DNA, the CDR3 is TGTGCCAGCAGCGAGTCGGCGGAGAGCTCCTACGAGCAGTACTTC.

This clone was observed a single time. V is TRBV5-4 and J is TRBJ1-6; 8 bases align to TRBD1. Germline V lookup: CDR1 SGHNT, CDR2 YYREEE (reference sequence). The CDR3 contains 14 residues. Trimming cost V 4 bases and J 13 bases; bases outside gene matches: 10. The CDR3 DNA reads as TGTGCCAGCAGCCGAGACAGGGGCACGGGGCCCCTCCACTTT. This sequence encodes CASSRDRGTGPLHF.

This chain connects TRBV23-1 to TRBJ2-7, with 10 bases identical to TRBD2. TRBV23-1 is annotated as an ORF whose role is uncertain. This CDR3 is built from 17 residues. The trim removed 0 bases at V and 1 base at J, leaving 6 bases unmatched. The CDR3 nucleotides are TGCGCCAGCAGTCAATCCCCGACTAGCGGGCGGTCCTACGAGCAGTACTTC. Its protein product is CASSQSPTSGRSYEQYF.

On this clone: The junction departs from germline at one end; a sequencing error may be responsible. The chain is built from TRBV7-9 and TRBJ2-3; 7 bases fit TRBD1. CDR1 is SEHNR, CDR2 FQNEAQ, per germline (reference sequence). The CDR3 loop spans 16 amino acids. The CDR3 loop is CSSRRGTGTVTDTQYF. The CDR3 bases are TGTTCCAGCAGGCGCGGTACCGGGACAGTCACAGATACGCAGTATTTT.

V gene TRBV5-6 combines with J gene TRBJ1-3, with a tentative D call TRBD1 (6 bases). V was pared by 4 bases and J by 0 bases, with 17 bases between. Germline V CDR1 and CDR2: SGHDT, YYEEEE. The CDR3 loop spans 17 amino acids. CDR3 region: CASSPRRGAFSGNTIYF. The CDR3 DNA sequence: TGTGCCAGCAGCCCAAGACGGGGGGCATTCTCTGGAAACACCATATATTTT.

On this clone: This sample also contains other DNA sequences that code for the same CDR3. This sequence joins TRBV7-9 and TRBJ1-5; a possible D gene is TRBD1 (5 bases). Trimming pared 11 bases from V and 4 bases from J, leaving 15 bases between. Germline CDR1 reads SEHNR; CDR2 reads FQNEAQ (reference sequence). The CDR3 covers 13 residues. In DNA form, the CDR3 reads TGTGCCGGTCAGGGCCTCCCAAATCAGCCCCAGCATTTT. Translation: CAGQGLPNQPQHF.

This clone appeared a single time. The rearrangement links TRBV7-2 to TRBJ2-6; D not resolved. The ends were cut back, 7 bases at V and 0 bases at J, with 7 bases in the middle. The CDR3 is made up of 14 amino acids. CDR1 and CDR2 (germline): SGHTA, FQGNSA. CDR3 DNA: TGTGCCAGCACCGTGAGCTCTGGGGCCAACGTCCTGACTTTC. Protein sequence: CASTVSSGANVLTF.

This clone came up many times. Other DNA sequences of this sample code for an identical CDR3. The V gene is TRBV7-9, the J gene TRBJ2-7, with D possibly TRBD2 on 5 matching bases. CDR3 length: 12 amino acids. Germline-derived CDR1 and CDR2 are SEHNR and FQNEAQ (reference sequence). The V end lost 8 bases, the J end lost 4 bases, and 12 bases lay between the germline ends. CDR3 amino acids: CASGGRGYEQYF. Written as DNA, the CDR3 is TGTGCCAGCGGTGGGCGAGGGTACGAGCAGTACTTC.